This TCR beta chain is from a study of T cells in tuberculosis. On the study more broadly: This South African cohort compared adolescents with or without latent tuberculosis against adults with active tuberculosis. Notes on the study in general: Active tuberculosis cases were adults; controls were adolescents.

The time point was: new active TB diagnosis, blood taken before or within 7 days of starting treatment. The data were produced by immunoSEQ multiplex PCR, yet TCRdb's version contains in-frame clones alone and is incomplete. The sample comprises about 5,500 clones, 95% to 98% of which are singletons, and about 9.9% rests with the top ten. This clone was seen more than once but under ten times. Its specificity is unknown. V lost 6 bases, J lost 2 bases, and 8 bases lay in between. Germline V CDR1 and CDR2: SNHLY, FYNNEI. The CDR3 has 12 amino acids. This TCR was sampled from an adult with tuberculosis. Specimen: PBMCs, collected at tuberculosis diagnosis. The chain combines TRBV2 with TRBJ2-7; D gene unclear. CDR3 sequence: CASSFVTYEQYF. CDR3 DNA: TGTGCCAGCAGCTTCGTTACCTACGAGCAGTACTTC.